These 26 T cell receptor beta chains share one sample of origin, sequenced in a study of blood T cell repertoires in COVID-19. Sequenced by immunoSEQ multiplex PCR; TCRdb stores in-frame clones only, minus some. The sample has under 350,000 clones, more than 85% seen once. The material sequenced was peripheral blood. These TCRs come from a man aged 40-49 years with acute or convalescent COVID-19.

The chain joins TRBV19 to TRBJ2-5, with 11 positions matching TRBD1. The germline gives CDR1 LNHDA, CDR2 SQIVND (reference sequence). The V gene end was trimmed by 3 bases and the J gene end by 0 bases; junction bases not matched to a gene: 3. The CDR3 has 16 amino acids. The CDR3 nucleotides are TGTGCCAGTAGTATTGGGACAGGGGGGTACCAAGAGACCCAGTACTTC. It encodes CASSIGTGGYQETQYF.

The rearrangement links TRBV7-6 to TRBJ2-2; the match to TRBD2 covers 8 bases. The length of the CDR3 is 15 residues. V trimming: 5 bases; J trimming: 6 bases; junction bases outside the gene matches: 8. CDR1 SGHVS and CDR2 FNYEAQ come from the germline V gene. CDR3: CASSSVRGGPGELFF. The CDR3 DNA reads TGTGCCAGCAGCAGTGTCCGGGGGGGCCCCGGGGAGCTGTTTTTT.

V usage is TRBV5-4 and J usage is TRBJ2-2, with 13 bases lining up with TRBD2. The CDR3 totals 17 residues. The V segment lost 4 bases and the J segment 7 bases; nucleotides outside the gene matches: 10. Germline CDR1 SGHNT, CDR2 YYREEE (reference sequence). CDR3 in DNA: TGTGCCAGCAGCGTAGGGACTAGCGGGACCTTGAGCGGGGAGCTGTTTTTT. Translated, it gives CASSVGTSGTLSGELFF.

This chain links TRBV6-1 with TRBJ2-3; D might be TRBD1 (5 bases). The V and J ends lost 1 base and 4 bases respectively, with 15 bases between them. Germline loops: CDR1 MNHNS, CDR2 SASEGT. The CDR3 is 16 amino acids. The chain's CDR3 is CASSEGSGRAADTQYF. The DNA of the CDR3 is TGTGCCAGCAGTGAAGGATCCGGCAGGGCAGCAGATACGCAGTATTTT.

The V call is TRBV15, the J call TRBJ1-5; D not certain. The CDR3 is 13 amino acids. Germline loops: CDR1 LNHNV, CDR2 YYDKDF (reference sequence). Deletions cut 0 bases from V and 7 bases from J, with 7 bases between. The CDR3 DNA follows: TGTGCCACCAGCAGAGAGGGAGTCCAGCCCCAGCATTTT. As protein: CATSREGVQPQHF.

This sequence joins TRBV19 and TRBJ1-1, with D uncertain. Trimming removed 3 bases at V and 8 bases at J, with 10 bases between. The CDR3 is 12 amino acids. From germline, CDR1 is LNHDA and CDR2 SQIVND (reference sequence). This CDR3 reads CASSILGGEAFF. CDR3 DNA: TGTGCCAGTAGTATTCTAGGAGGAGAAGCTTTCTTT.

The chain is built from TRBV30 and TRBJ2-7; 7 bases agree with TRBD1. Germline CDR1 is GTSNPN and CDR2 is SVGIG (reference sequence). J lost 5 bases, V lost 0 bases, and 7 bases had no gene match. The CDR3 extends over 14 amino acids. CDR3: CAWSVSDRAHEQYF. The CDR3 nucleotides read TGTGCCTGGAGTGTGTCAGACAGGGCACACGAGCAGTACTTC.

This rearrangement joins TRBV5-1 to TRBJ2-2; 10 positions agree with TRBD1. CDR1 is SGHRS, CDR2 YFSETQ, per germline. J was trimmed by 7 bases and V by 4 bases; bases with no gene match: 4. The CDR3 is 14 amino acids. The CDR3 nucleotides read TGCGCCAGCAGCCCCGGGACAGGGGTCGGGGAGCTGTTTTTT. Its translation: CASSPGTGVGELFF.

The CDR3 DNA reads as TGTGCCAGCACCCCCAGGACAGGTTTCCTATCCTACGAGCAGTACTTC. It codes for CASTPRTGFLSYEQYF. V and J are TRBV2 and TRBJ2-7, with TRBD1 identical over 7 bases. CDR3 length equals 16 residues. Per the germline V gene, CDR1 is SNHLY and CDR2 is FYNNEI. V lost 7 bases, J lost 1 base, and 13 bases stayed unmatched.

The CDR3 protein is CASSYAGSQYF. The DNA for the CDR3 is TGTGCCAGCTCCTATGCCGGGAGCCAGTACTTC. The J gene is TRBJ2-7, the V gene TRBV27, with a possible D match to TRBD2 (6 bases). This CDR3 is 11 amino acids long. CDR1 MNHEY and CDR2 SMNVEV come from the germline V gene (reference sequence). V gave up 8 bases and J gave up 10 bases, with 15 bases separating them.

This clone has just one count. The V call is TRBV2, the J call TRBJ1-2, with 8 nucleotides matching TRBD1. CDR1 is SNHLY, CDR2 FYNNEI, per germline. This CDR3 region has 14 residues. V gave up 3 bases and J gave up 4 bases; unmatched junction bases: 4. The CDR3 here is CASSDGQGAYGYTF. As DNA, the CDR3 is TGTGCCAGCAGTGATGGTCAGGGGGCCTATGGCTACACCTTC.

The chain carries TRBV6-1 and TRBJ2-1; 14 bases agree with TRBD2. Germline values: CDR1 MNHNS, CDR2 SASEGT. J lost 9 bases, V lost 1 base, and 11 bases had no gene match. CDR3 length equals 18 residues. The CDR3 region has the DNA TGTGCCAGCAGTGAAGTCCCGACTAGCGGGGGGGCGGATTCTGAGCAGTTCTTC. This encodes CASSEVPTSGGADSEQFF.

J is TRBJ1-1 and V is TRBV10-2; D is perhaps TRBD1 (5 bases). The V end lost 2 bases, the J end lost 11 bases, and 12 bases lay between the germline ends. This CDR3 region has 12 residues. Germline V gene data show CDR1 as WSHSY and CDR2 as SAAADI. The CDR3 spells CASSEAGHKAFF. The CDR3 DNA reads TGCGCCAGCAGTGAGGCTGGACATAAGGCTTTCTTT.

The chain combines TRBV5-5 with TRBJ1-2; D unclear. Trimming removed 0 bases at V and 0 bases at J, with 12 bases between. The CDR3 sequence is 16 residues long. Germline-derived CDR1 and CDR2 are SGHKS and YYEKEE (reference sequence). The CDR3 spells CASSLAWSPTNYGYTF. The CDR3 nucleotides read TGTGCCAGCAGCTTGGCGTGGTCACCTACTAACTATGGCTACACCTTC.

The V and J genes are TRBV9 and TRBJ1-1; TRBD1 might be the D (6 bases). V was clipped by 2 bases and J by 2 bases, with 10 bases between them. Germline lookup yields CDR1 SGDLS and CDR2 YYNGEE. This CDR3 is 14 amino acids long. The CDR3 here is CASSVSQGNTEAFF. The CDR3 nucleotides read TGTGCCAGCAGCGTTTCACAGGGCAACACTGAAGCTTTCTTT.

The gene calls are TRBV6-5 and TRBJ1-1; 9 bases align to TRBD1. The germline CDR1 and CDR2 sequences are MNHEY and SVGAGI. CDR3 size: 15 residues. After removal of 5 bases from V and 4 bases from J, the junction contained 8 bases not matched to a gene. The CDR3: CASSTRDRDFTEAFF. CDR3 in DNA: TGTGCCAGCAGTACACGGGACAGGGACTTCACTGAAGCTTTCTTT.

This chain joins TRBV7-2 and TRBJ2-7; 8 nucleotides match TRBD1. Looked up from germline, CDR1 is SGHTA and CDR2 is FQGNSA. With 5 bases clipped from V and 1 base from J, the junction kept 4 bases outside the gene matches. The CDR3 length is 14 residues. The CDR3 nucleotides read TGTGCCAGCAGCCCGGACAGGGTGTCCTACGAGCAGTACTTC. Protein sequence: CASSPDRVSYEQYF.

This chain uses TRBV12-3 or TRBV12-4 with TRBJ2-3; D unclear. With 10 bases removed from V and 1 base from J, the gap between germline ends came to 12 bases. The CDR3 length is 13 residues. The CDR3 reads CATNPEGTDTQYF. CDR3 nucleotides: TGTGCCACCAATCCAGAGGGCACAGATACGCAGTATTTT.

This chain uses TRBV15 with TRBJ2-3; perhaps TRBD2 as D (5 bases). Germline V lookup: CDR1 LNHNV, CDR2 YYDKDF (reference sequence). The CDR3 loop spans 15 amino acids. Between the trimmed V and J ends, which lost 4 bases and 0 bases, there was a span of 11 bases. CDR3 sequence reads: CATSIRSVSTDTQYF. As DNA, the CDR3 is TGTGCCACCAGCATCCGTAGCGTCAGCACAGATACGCAGTATTTT.

The chain has TRBV3-1 (or the pseudogene TRBV3-2) and TRBJ2-1; 8 positions agree with TRBD2. The junction had 5 bases not matched to a gene; V was cut back by 2 bases and J by 5 bases. This CDR3 spans 15 amino acids. Germline-derived CDR1 and CDR2 are LGHDT and YNNKEL (reference sequence). The CDR3 nucleotides read TGTGCCAGCAGCCAACCCAGCGGGGGACACAATGAGCAGTTCTTC. It codes for CASSQPSGGHNEQFF.

The chain has TRBV15 and TRBJ1-1; TRBD1 agrees at 8 bases. The V gene end was trimmed by 1 base and the J gene end by 4 bases; junction bases not matched to a gene: 2. The germline gives CDR1 LNHNV, CDR2 YYDKDF (reference sequence). The CDR3 is 14 amino acids. The CDR3 here is CATSRGTGSTEAFF. CDR3 coding DNA: TGTGCCACCAGCAGAGGGACAGGGTCCACTGAAGCTTTCTTT.

This chain joins TRBV30 and TRBJ1-1; weak D call: TRBD1 (5 bases). The CDR3 runs to 15 residues. Germline V gene sequence: CDR1 GTSNPN, CDR2 SVGIG (reference sequence). V was shortened by 0 bases and J by 1 base, with 12 bases between the two germline ends. The CDR3 DNA is TGTGCCTGGAGTGTACCGTCCGGACAGAACACTGAAGCTTTCTTT. Amino acid sequence: CAWSVPSGQNTEAFF.

This sequence joins TRBV6-5 and TRBJ1-6, with D unresolved. Trimming removed 6 bases from V and 9 bases from J, with 18 bases in between. This CDR3 has 15 amino acids. Per germline, CDR1 MNHEY and CDR2 SVGAGI. The DNA for the CDR3 is TGTGCCAGCAGATACGGTCGGCAGGCCGCTTCACCCCTCCACTTT. Translated, it gives CASRYGRQAASPLHF.

This chain uses TRBV15 with TRBJ2-6; D is ambiguous. Germline V gene lookup returns CDR1 LNHNV and CDR2 YYDKDF (reference sequence). The V gene lost 0 bases and the J gene lost 2 bases, with 8 bases spanning the gap. This CDR3 comprises 16 residues. The CDR3 DNA is TGTGCCACCAGCAGAGATCGGGTGGCTGGGGCCAACGTCCTGACTTTC. This translates into CATSRDRVAGANVLTF.

The rearrangement joins TRBV2 to TRBJ1-1; no clear D. Germline CDR1 and CDR2: SNHLY and FYNNEI. V lost 5 bases to trimming and J lost 1 base, with 5 bases between them. This CDR3 region has 12 residues. The CDR3 DNA sequence: TGTGCCAGCAGTACTCGGAACACTGAAGCTTTCTTT. Translated, it gives CASSTRNTEAFF.

This clone was seen a handful of times. This chain uses TRBV11-2 with TRBJ2-7; D is undetermined. The CDR3 contains 13 residues. The V gene's germline CDR1 is SGHAT and CDR2 FQNNGV. The V end lost 3 bases, the J end lost 6 bases, and 12 bases lay between the germline ends. CDR3 sequence: CASSFTSSLEQYF. CDR3 coding DNA: TGTGCCAGCAGCTTCACGTCAAGCCTCGAGCAGTACTTC.